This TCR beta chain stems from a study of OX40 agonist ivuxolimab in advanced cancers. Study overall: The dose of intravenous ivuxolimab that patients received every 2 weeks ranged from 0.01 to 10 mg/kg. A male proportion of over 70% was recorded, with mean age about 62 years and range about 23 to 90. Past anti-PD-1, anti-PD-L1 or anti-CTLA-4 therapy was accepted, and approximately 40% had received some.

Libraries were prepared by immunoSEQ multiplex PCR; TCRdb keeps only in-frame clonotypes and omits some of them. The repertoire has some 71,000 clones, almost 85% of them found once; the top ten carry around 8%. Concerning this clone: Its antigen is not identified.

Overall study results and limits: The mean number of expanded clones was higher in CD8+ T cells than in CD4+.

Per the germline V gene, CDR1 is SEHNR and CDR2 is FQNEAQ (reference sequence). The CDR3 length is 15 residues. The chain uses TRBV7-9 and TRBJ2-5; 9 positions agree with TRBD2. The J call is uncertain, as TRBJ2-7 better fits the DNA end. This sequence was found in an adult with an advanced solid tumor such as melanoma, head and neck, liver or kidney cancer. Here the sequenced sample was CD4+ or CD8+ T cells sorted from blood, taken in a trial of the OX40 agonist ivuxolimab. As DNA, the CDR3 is TGTGCCAGCAGCTTCAGCGGGGGGAGCTCCTACGAGCAGTACTTC. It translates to CASSFSGGSSYEQYF.